This T cell receptor (beta chain) was recovered during a study of blood T cell dynamics during melanoma immunotherapy. Study summary: Metastatic melanoma patients received first-line pembrolizumab or nivolumab plus ipilimumab.

Overall study findings and caveats: It remained unknown if the driving T cell clones were melanoma-specific.

A note on this clone: Antigen: not known.

Sequencing used immunoSEQ multiplex PCR; TCRdb keeps in-frame clones, though not all of them. Here the sample spans about 11,000 clones, roughly 89% being singletons. Indicated time point: week 3, after first cycle of checkpoint inhibitor. Samples come from before therapy and from week 3 after the first blockade cycle. Apart from two fast progressors, RECIST 1.1 response was judged 12 weeks post-infusion. This sequence was found in a human donor with melanoma. The specimen comprised blood, sampled from a patient treated with checkpoint blockade.

The CDR3 reads CASSYPGSEKLFF. The CDR3 bases are TGTGCCAGCAGTTACCCCGGGAGTGAAAAACTGTTTTTT. This sequence joins TRBV28 and TRBJ1-4; D uncertain. The germline gives CDR1 MDHEN, CDR2 SYDVKM. Trimming left V 4 bases short and J 7 bases short, with 10 bases between. This CDR3 spans 13 amino acids. The variable domain in full, with the rest retrieved from reference TRBV28 and TRBJ1-4, is DVKVTQSSRYLVKRTGEKVFLECVQDMDHENMFWYRQDPGLGLRLIYFSYDVKMKEKGDIPEGYSVSREKKERFSLILESASTNQTSMYLCASSYPGSEKLFFGSGTQLSVL.